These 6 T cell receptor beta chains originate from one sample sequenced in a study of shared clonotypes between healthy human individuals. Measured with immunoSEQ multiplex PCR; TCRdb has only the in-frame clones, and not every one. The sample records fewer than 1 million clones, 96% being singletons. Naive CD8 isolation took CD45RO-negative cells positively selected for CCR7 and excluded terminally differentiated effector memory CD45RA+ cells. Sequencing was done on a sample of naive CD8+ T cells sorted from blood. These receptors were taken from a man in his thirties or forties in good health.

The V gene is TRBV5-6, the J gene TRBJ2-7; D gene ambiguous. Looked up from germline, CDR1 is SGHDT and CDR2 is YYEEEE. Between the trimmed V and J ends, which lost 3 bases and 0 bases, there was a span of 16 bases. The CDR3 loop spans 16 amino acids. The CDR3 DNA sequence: TGTGCCAGCAGCTATGCTAAGGTCTCGAGCTCCTACGAGCAGTACTTC. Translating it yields CASSYAKVSSSYEQYF.

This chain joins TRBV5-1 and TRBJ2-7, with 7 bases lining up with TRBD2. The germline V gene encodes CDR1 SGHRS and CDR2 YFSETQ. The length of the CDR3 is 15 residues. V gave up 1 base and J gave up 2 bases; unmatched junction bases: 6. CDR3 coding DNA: TGCGCCAGCAGCTTGTTGCCTAGCGGAACCTACGAGCAGTACTTC. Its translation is CASSLLPSGTYEQYF.

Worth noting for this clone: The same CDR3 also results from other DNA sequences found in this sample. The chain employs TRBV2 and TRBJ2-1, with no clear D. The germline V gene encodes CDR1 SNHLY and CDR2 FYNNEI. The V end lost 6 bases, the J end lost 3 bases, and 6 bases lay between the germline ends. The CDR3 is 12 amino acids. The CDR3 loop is CASSNSYNEQFF. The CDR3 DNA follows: TGTGCCAGCAGCAACAGCTACAATGAGCAGTTCTTC.

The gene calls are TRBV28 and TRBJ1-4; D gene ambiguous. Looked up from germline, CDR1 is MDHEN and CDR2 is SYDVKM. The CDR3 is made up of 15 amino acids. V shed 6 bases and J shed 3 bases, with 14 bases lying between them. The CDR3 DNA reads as TGTGCCAGCAGCTTCCCGACTGGATCTAATGAAAAACTGTTTTTT. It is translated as CASSFPTGSNEKLFF.

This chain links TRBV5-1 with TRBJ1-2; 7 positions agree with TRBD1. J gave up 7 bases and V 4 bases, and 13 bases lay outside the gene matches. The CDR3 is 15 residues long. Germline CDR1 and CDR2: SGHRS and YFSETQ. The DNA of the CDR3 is TGCGCCAGCAGCGCCAGACAGGGAGGCCTTTCTGGCTACACCTTC. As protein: CASSARQGGLSGYTF.

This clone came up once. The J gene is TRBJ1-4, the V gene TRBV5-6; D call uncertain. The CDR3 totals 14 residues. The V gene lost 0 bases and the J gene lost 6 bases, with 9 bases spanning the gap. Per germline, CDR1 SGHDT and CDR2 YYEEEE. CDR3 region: CASSLVSSYEKLFF. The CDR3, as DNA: TGTGCCAGCAGCTTGGTCAGTTCCTATGAAAAACTGTTTTTT.